The sequence of this TCR beta chain was determined in a study of blood T cell repertoires in COVID-19. TCRdb keeps only in-frame clones here, not all; method: immunoSEQ multiplex PCR. The sample holds about 160,000 clones, 80% to 90% seen once. The sequence derives from a woman between 50 and 59 years old with COVID-19, enrolled during active disease. The sample taken for sequencing was peripheral blood.

The chain's CDR3 is CASSEGVGGSYGYTF. CDR3 bases: TGTGCCAGCAGCGAGGGAGTAGGGGGCTCCTATGGCTACACCTTC. The V call is TRBV9, the J call TRBJ1-2; 7 bases match TRBD1. Germline assignment: CDR1 SGDLS and CDR2 YYNGEE. Germline trimming cut 3 bases from V and 4 bases from J; bases unmatched to any gene: 9. The CDR3 loop spans 15 amino acids.